This T cell receptor beta chain is from a study of tumor and adjacent non-tumor tissue in lung cancer. Study-level information: Aged about 30 to 76 years, patients included about 11 men and 4 to 6 women with stage I to III disease. Overall study results and limits: Compared with tumor, normal lung showed significantly lower TCR diversity. Top 100 clones took a larger repertoire share in normal lung.

The template was RNA from unsorted bulk tissue. This non-tumor lung sample came from over 3 cm beyond the tumor edge. A modified ARM-PCR protocol with three rounds of nested PCR amplified TCRbeta. TCRdb ran MiXCR on the multiplex PCR reads and lists one entry per CDR3 protein. The sample records some 80,000 distinct CDR3 sequences, about 77% being singletons. Of note for this clonotype: Its antigen is not known. Since a much larger clone is just one base distant, this may be a read error.

This CDR3 is 14 amino acids long. CDR1 is DFQATT and CDR2 is SNEGSKA in the germline V gene (reference sequence). This chain connects TRBV20-1 to TRBJ2-7; D call uncertain. The specimen sequenced was distant non-tumor lung tissue. The TCR sequence derives from a woman between 50 and 59 years old with non-small cell lung cancer. DNA for the CDR3: TGCAGTGGTAGAGATTCCACAACCCAAGTTCGGCAGTACTTC. As protein: CSGRDSTTQVRQYF.